This T cell receptor beta chain was observed in a study of T cell responses to AZD1222 COVID-19 vaccine. Assay used: immunoSEQ multiplex PCR; TCRdb lists only in-frame clones, some missing. The table includes some 150,000 clones, 88% detected once. In regard to this clone: No antigen is known for it.

Notes on the study in general: White British donors predominated, females outnumbered males, and clonal diversity was possibly underestimated.

From germline, CDR1 is SGHAT and CDR2 FQNNGV. CDR3 length: 14 residues. With 6 bases clipped from V and 7 bases from J, the junction kept 8 bases outside the gene matches. The receptor comes from an adult in good health. The V gene is TRBV11-2, the J gene TRBJ1-4; 7 bases agree with TRBD1. Material: peripheral blood, obtained on day 0 of MenACWY control vaccination. The CDR3 DNA reads as TGTGCCAGCAGGCAAGGGGGCTTCGGTGAAAAACTGTTTTTT. It encodes CASRQGGFGEKLFF.